These 14 T cell receptor beta chains share one sample of origin, sequenced in a study of vaccination and CD4 T cells after COVID-19. No cognate antigen is known for these TCRs. Treatment in this sample: approximately 11-day PBMC culture with coronavirus spike peptide pools or control peptides (ViraFEST assay). Researchers used the Oncomine TCR Beta short-read assay to sequence DNA from cultured CD4+ T cells. In TCRdb, the PCR reads were re-called with MiXCR into one record per CDR3 protein. The sample yields approximately 11,000 distinct CDR3 sequences, around 66% seen once. The sequenced material came from CD4+ T cells from blood, cultured in vitro. These receptors came from a human donor who had recovered from COVID-19.

This clonotype counts as large. The chain carries TRBV27 and TRBJ2-2; the match to TRBD2 covers 9 bases. With V trimmed by 5 bases and J by 2 bases, 3 bases remained unmatched. CDR3 size: 15 residues. Germline CDR1 reads MNHEY; CDR2 reads SMNVEV (reference sequence). Here the CDR3 reads CASSPSGINTGELFF. In DNA form, the CDR3 reads TGTGCCAGCAGTCCTAGCGGGATTAACACCGGGGAGCTGTTTTTT.

Here the CDR3 reads CASTGTSSTDTQYF. CDR3 coding DNA: TGCGCCAGCACCGGGACTAGTTCGACAGATACGCAGTATTTT. The chain recombines TRBV10-2 with TRBJ2-3; 8 bases are shared with TRBD2. Trimming at V came to 7 bases and at J to 3 bases, leaving 6 bases not matched to a gene. The CDR3 length is 14 residues. Germline values: CDR1 WSHSY, CDR2 SAAADI.

The rearrangement joins TRBV7-3 to TRBJ2-6; D possibly matches TRBD1 or TRBD2 (5 bases each). V was shortened by 3 bases and J by 2 bases, with 11 bases between the two germline ends. Germline lookup yields CDR1 SGHTA and CDR2 FQGTGA. This CDR3 has 16 amino acids. CDR3 DNA: TGTGCCAGCAGCTTGACAGCACTAGCTGGGGCCAACGTCCTGACTTTC. Translating it yields CASSLTALAGANVLTF.

The chain employs TRBV20-1 and TRBJ2-2; D is perhaps TRBD1 (5 bases). Trimming removed 5 bases from V and 0 bases from J, with 10 bases in between. CDR1 is DFQATT, CDR2 SNEGSKA, per germline (reference sequence). CDR3 size: 14 residues. In DNA form, the CDR3 reads TGCAGTGCTCCCGACAGCACGAACACCGGGGAGCTGTTTTTT. Its translation is CSAPDSTNTGELFF.

The chain recombines TRBV20-1 with TRBJ1-5; D gene uncertain. The CDR3 runs to 15 residues. Germline assignment: CDR1 DFQATT and CDR2 SNEGSKA (reference sequence). V dropped 0 bases and J dropped 3 bases, with 12 bases sitting between them. The CDR3 sequence: CSAREPVRVNQPQHF. The CDR3 DNA reads as TGCAGTGCTAGAGAGCCTGTGCGGGTCAATCAGCCCCAGCATTTT.

This sequence joins TRBV7-2 and TRBJ2-5, with D possibly being TRBD2 (5 bases). From germline, CDR1 is SGHTA and CDR2 FQGNSA. The CDR3 has 13 amino acids. Trimming took 1 base from V and 5 from J, leaving 8 bases between them. CDR3 sequence reads: CASSLGGRETQYF. The CDR3 region has the DNA TGTGCCAGCAGCTTAGGAGGGCGGGAGACCCAGTACTTC.

This clonotype was detected only a few times. CDR3 bases: TGCAGTGCTAGGGGCAAAGGCGAGCAGTACTTC. This gives the protein CSARGKGEQYF. The chain employs TRBV20-1 and TRBJ2-7; D unclear. Between the trimmed V and J ends, which lost 3 bases and 6 bases, there was a span of 9 bases. The germline V gene has CDR1 DFQATT and CDR2 SNEGSKA (reference sequence). This CDR3 comprises 11 residues.

The gene calls are TRBV9 and TRBJ2-5; D is possibly TRBD1 (6 bases). Germline CDR1 SGDLS, CDR2 YYNGEE. V was shortened by 3 bases and J by 4 bases, with 19 bases between the two germline ends. This CDR3 spans 16 amino acids. The CDR3 loop is CASSGGRTVGIETQYF. CDR3 in DNA: TGTGCCAGCAGCGGGGGAAGGACAGTAGGGATAGAGACCCAGTACTTC.

This clonotype came up a few times. The chain carries TRBV6-1 and TRBJ1-1, with D possibly being TRBD1 (5 bases). Deletions cut 7 bases from V and 1 base from J, with 16 bases between. The CDR3 contains 15 residues. Germline values: CDR1 MNHNS, CDR2 SASEGT. The CDR3 region has the DNA TGTGCCAGCACCCCGTCCGGGAGGGGGAACACTGAAGCTTTCTTT. It is translated as CASTPSGRGNTEAFF.

V is TRBV7-6 and J is TRBJ1-3; no firm D call. V lost 2 bases, J lost 2 bases, and 4 bases lay in between. The CDR3 runs to 13 residues. Germline V gene data show CDR1 as SGHVS and CDR2 as FNYEAQ. In DNA, the CDR3 is TGTGCCAGCAGCTTATCTGCTGGAAACACCATATATTTT. Protein: CASSLSAGNTIYF.

The chain uses TRBV7-6 and TRBJ2-2; D is perhaps TRBD2 (7 bases). This CDR3 has 19 residues. V dropped 0 bases and J dropped 3 bases, with 20 bases sitting between them. Germline CDR1 and CDR2: SGHVS and FNYEAQ. The CDR3 DNA is TGTGCCAGCAGCTTAGCGGTGTTTCGGGGGGCGCTGGACACCGGGGAGCTGTTTTTT. Translated, it gives CASSLAVFRGALDTGELFF.

The CDR3 DNA reads as TGCAGTGCTAGATCGCGACCGGGAGGGACCCTCCAGCCCTACGAGCAGTACTTC. As protein: CSARSRPGGTLQPYEQYF. This rearrangement joins TRBV20-1 to TRBJ2-7, with TRBD2 matching 8 bases. Trimming took 2 bases from V and 2 from J; bases not matched to a gene: 17. The CDR3 is made up of 18 amino acids. Germline V lookup: CDR1 DFQATT, CDR2 SNEGSKA (reference sequence).

The V call is TRBV12-3 or TRBV12-4, the J call TRBJ1-5; the D gene is possibly TRBD1 (5 bases). The CDR3 sequence is 15 residues long. V was clipped by 5 bases and J by 4 bases, with 15 bases between them. The CDR3 DNA reads TGTGCCAGCAGTCCCTCAGGACAAGGGAATCAGCCCCAGCATTTT. Its translation is CASSPSGQGNQPQHF.

In its sample, this clonotype was seen once. This chain connects TRBV6-1 to TRBJ1-6; D unresolved. This CDR3 is 17 amino acids long. Germline values: CDR1 MNHNS, CDR2 SASEGT. V was shortened by 0 bases and J by 0 bases, with 9 bases between the two germline ends. In DNA, the CDR3 is TGTGCCAGCAGTGAAGCGCAGCGGAGCTCCTATAATTCACCCCTCCACTTT. Amino acid sequence: CASSEAQRSSYNSPLHF.